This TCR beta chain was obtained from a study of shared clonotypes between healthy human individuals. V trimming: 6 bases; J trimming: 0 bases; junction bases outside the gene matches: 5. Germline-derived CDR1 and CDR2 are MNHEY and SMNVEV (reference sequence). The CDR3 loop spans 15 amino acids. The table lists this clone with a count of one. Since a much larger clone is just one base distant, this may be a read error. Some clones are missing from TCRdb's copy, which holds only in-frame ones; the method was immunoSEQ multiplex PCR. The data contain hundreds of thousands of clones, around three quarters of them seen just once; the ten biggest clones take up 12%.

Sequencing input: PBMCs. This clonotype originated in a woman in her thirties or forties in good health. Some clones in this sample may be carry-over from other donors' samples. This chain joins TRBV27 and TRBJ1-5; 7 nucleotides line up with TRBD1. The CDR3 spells CASRPGQISNQPQHF. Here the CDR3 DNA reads TGTGCCAGCAGACCGGGACAGATTAGCAATCAGCCCCAGCATTTT.